The present TCR beta chain was sequenced within a study of identical twins. A word on this clonotype: Its antigen is not identified.

TCRdb recomputed calls from the 5' RACE reads with MiXCR, one row per CDR3 protein. This table has around 370,000 distinct CDR3 sequences, about 9% appearing once. Whole-study findings and limits: The study found weaker excess twin sharing in beta out-of-frame sequences.

In germline, CDR1 is ENHRY, CDR2 SYGVKD. V lost 6 bases and J lost 0, with 14 bases in between. The CDR3 contains 15 residues. The chain carries TRBV10-3 and TRBJ2-5; possible D gene TRBD2, 5 bases. Specimen: naive T cells sorted from blood. The origin of this receptor is a woman aged 45-65 years in good health. CDR3 loop: CAISGSQRYQETQYF. CDR3 bases: TGTGCCATCAGCGGCTCGCAGCGGTACCAAGAGACCCAGTACTTC.